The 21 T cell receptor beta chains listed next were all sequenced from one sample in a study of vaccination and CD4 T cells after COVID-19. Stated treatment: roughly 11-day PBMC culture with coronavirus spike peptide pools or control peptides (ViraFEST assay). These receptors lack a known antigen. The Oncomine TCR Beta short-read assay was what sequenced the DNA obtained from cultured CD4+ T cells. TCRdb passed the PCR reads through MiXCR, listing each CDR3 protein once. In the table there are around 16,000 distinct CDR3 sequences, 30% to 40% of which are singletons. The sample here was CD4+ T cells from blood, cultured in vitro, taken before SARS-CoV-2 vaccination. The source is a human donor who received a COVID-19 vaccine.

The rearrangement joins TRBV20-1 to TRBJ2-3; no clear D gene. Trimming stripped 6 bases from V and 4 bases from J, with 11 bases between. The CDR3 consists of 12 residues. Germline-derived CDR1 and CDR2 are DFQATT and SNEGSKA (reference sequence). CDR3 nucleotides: TGCAGTGCCCCACGGAGTGCAGATACGCAGTATTTT. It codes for CSAPRSADTQYF.

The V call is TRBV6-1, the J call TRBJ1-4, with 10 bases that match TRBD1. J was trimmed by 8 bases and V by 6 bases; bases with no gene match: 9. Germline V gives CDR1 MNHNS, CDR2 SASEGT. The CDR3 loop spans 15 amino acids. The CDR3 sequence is CASSPHRDRGEKLFF. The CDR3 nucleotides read TGTGCCAGCAGCCCACACCGGGACAGGGGAGAAAAACTGTTTTTT.

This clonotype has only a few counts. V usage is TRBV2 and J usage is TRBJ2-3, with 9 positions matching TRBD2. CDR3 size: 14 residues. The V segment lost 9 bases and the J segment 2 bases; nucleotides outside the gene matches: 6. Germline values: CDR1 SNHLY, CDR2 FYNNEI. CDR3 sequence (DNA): TGTGCCAGTTTTTTAGCGGGGGCCACAGATACGCAGTATTTT. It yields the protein CASFLAGATDTQYF.

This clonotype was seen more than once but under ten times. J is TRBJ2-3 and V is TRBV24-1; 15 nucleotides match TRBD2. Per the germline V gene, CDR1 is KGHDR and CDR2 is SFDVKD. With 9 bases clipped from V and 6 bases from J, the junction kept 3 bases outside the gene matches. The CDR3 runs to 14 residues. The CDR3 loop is CATAGLAGGDTQYF. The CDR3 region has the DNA TGTGCCACCGCGGGACTAGCGGGGGGTGATACGCAGTATTTT.

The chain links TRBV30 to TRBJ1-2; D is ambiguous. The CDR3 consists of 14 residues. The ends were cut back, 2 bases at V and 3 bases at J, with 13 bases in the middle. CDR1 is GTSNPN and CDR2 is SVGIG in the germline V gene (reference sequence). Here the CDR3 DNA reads TGTGCCTGGAGTAGAAAAGTTTCTTACTATGGCTACACCTTC. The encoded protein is CAWSRKVSYYGYTF.

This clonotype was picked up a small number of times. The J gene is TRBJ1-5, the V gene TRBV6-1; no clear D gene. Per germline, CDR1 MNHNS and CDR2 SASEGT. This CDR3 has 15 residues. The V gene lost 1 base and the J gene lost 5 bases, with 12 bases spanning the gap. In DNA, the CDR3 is TGTGCCAGCAGTGAAGGATGGCAGTCCTATCAGCCCCAGCATTTT. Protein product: CASSEGWQSYQPQHF.

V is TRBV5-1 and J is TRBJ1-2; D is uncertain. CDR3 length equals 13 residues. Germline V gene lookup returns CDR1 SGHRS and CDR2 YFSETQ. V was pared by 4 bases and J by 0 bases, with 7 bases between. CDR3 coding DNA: TGCGCCAGCAGCCGAGGGTCTAACTATGGCTACACCTTC. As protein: CASSRGSNYGYTF.

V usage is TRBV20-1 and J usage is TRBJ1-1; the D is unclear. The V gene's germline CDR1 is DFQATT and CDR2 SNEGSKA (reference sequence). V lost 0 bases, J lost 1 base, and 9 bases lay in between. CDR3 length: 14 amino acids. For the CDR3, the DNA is TGCAGTGCTAGAGACCCGAGAGCGAACACTGAAGCTTTCTTT. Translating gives CSARDPRANTEAFF.

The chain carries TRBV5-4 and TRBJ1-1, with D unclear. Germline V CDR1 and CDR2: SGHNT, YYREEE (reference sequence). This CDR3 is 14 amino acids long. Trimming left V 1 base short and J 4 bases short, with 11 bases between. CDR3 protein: CASSLTGIGTEAFF. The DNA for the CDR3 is TGTGCCAGCAGCTTGACGGGAATTGGCACTGAAGCTTTCTTT.

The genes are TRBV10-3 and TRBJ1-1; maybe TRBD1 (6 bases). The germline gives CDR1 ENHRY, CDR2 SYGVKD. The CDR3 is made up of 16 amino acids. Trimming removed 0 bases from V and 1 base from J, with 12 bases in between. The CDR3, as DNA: TGTGCCATCAGTGAGTCGACTTCAGGGGCGAACACTGAAGCTTTCTTT. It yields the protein CAISESTSGANTEAFF.

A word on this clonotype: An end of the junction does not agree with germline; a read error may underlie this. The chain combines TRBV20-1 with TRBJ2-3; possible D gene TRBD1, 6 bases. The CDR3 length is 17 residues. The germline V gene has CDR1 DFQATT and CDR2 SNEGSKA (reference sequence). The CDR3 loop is CSAGDPSGRGIGDTQYF. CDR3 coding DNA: TGCAGTGCTGGAGATCCTTCGGGCAGGGGAATTGGGGATACGCAGTATTTT.

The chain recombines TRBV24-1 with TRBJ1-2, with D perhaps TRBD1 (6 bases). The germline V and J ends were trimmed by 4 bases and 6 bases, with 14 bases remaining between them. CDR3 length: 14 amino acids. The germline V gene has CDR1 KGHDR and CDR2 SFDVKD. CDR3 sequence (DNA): TGTGCCACCAGTGAGGACGACAGGTTGGATGGCTACACCTTC. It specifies CATSEDDRLDGYTF.

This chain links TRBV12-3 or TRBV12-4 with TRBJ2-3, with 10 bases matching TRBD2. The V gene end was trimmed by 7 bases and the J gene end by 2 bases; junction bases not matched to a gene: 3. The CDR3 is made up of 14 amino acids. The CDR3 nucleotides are TGTGCCAGCACCCTAGCGGGGGTCACAGATACGCAGTATTTT. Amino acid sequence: CASTLAGVTDTQYF.

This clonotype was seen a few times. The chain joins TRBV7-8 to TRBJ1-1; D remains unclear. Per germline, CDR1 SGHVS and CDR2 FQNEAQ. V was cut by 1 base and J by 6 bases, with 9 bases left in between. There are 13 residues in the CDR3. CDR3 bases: TGTGCCAGCAGCTTAGATAGGGAGTCTGAAGCTTTCTTT. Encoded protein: CASSLDRESEAFF. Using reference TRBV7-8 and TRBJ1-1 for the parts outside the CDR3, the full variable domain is GAGVSQSPRYKVAKRGQDVALRCDPISGHVSLFWYQQALGQGPEFLTYFQNEAQLDKSGLPSDRFFAERPEGSVSTLKIQRTQQEDSAVYLCASSLDRESEAFFGQGTRLTVV.

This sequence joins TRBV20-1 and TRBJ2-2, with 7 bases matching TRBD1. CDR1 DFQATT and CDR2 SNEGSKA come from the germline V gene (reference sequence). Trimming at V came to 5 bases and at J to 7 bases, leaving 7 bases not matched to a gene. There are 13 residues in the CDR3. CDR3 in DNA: TGCAGTGCTGGGAGACAGGGTGGCGGGGAGCTGTTTTTT. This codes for CSAGRQGGGELFF.

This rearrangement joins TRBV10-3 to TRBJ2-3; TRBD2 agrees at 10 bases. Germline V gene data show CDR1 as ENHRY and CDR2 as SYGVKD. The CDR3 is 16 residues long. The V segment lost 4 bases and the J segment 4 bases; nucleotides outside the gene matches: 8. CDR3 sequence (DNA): TGTGCCATCAGTGCGTCTAGCGGGGGACTGGCAGATACGCAGTATTTT. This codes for CAISASSGGLADTQYF.

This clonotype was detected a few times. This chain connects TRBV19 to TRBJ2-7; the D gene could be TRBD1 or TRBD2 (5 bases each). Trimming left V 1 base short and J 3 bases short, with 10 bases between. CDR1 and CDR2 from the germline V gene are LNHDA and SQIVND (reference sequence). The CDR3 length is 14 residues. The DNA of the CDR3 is TGTGCCAGTAGTATAGGGGGACGGAACTACGAGCAGTACTTC. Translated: CASSIGGRNYEQYF. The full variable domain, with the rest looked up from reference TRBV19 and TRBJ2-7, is DGGITQSPKYLFRKEGQNVTLSCEQNLNHDAMYWYRQDPGQGLRLIYYSQIVNDFQKGDIAEGYSVSREKKESFPLTVTSAQKNPTAFYLCASSIGGRNYEQYFGPGTRLTVT.

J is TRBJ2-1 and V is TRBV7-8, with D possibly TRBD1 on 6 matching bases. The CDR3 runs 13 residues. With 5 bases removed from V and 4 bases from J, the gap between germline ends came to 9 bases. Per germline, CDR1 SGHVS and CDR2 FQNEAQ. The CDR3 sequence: CASSRDRYNEQFF. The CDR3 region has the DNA TGTGCCAGCAGCAGAGACAGGTACAATGAGCAGTTCTTC.

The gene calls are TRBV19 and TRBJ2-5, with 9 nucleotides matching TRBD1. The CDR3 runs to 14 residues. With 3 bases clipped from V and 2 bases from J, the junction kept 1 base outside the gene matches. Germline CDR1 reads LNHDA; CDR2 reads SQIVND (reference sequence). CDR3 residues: CASSMDRGQETQYF. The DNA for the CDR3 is TGTGCCAGTAGTATGGACAGGGGTCAAGAGACCCAGTACTTC.

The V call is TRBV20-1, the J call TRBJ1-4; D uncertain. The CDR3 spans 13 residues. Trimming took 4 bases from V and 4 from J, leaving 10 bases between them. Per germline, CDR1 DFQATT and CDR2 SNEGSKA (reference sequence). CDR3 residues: CSATRSDNEKLFF. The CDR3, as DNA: TGCAGTGCTACTAGGAGTGATAATGAAAAACTGTTTTTT.

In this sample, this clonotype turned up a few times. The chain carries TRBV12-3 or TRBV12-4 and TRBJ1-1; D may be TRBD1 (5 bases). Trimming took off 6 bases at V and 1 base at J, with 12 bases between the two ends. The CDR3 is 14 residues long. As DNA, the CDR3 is TGTGCCAGCAGCCCCCATACAGGGAACACTGAAGCTTTCTTT. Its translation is CASSPHTGNTEAFF.